Listed below are T cell receptor beta chains from one sample, sequenced in a study of response to subunit inactivated influenza vaccine. TCRdb re-analysed the RT-PCR reads in MiXCR, keeping a single row per CDR3 protein. The sample lists roughly 190,000 distinct CDR3 sequences; 10% to 15% were seen once. The data were also submitted as part of a second study, on T cells expressing NK-cell markers.

The sample was CD8+ T cells sorted from PBMCs, taken about 11 days after vaccination. Receptors were obtained from a man in his fifties who received an inactivated influenza vaccine. Each CDR3 is given with its conserved first and last residue. Fields, in order: J gene, D gene, V gene, clone size, CDR3 DNA, CDR3 protein. A D gene is named only where the DNA matches it firmly. Size is omitted from some rows. Given values are once, few, many or a class for expanded clones.

J: TRBJ2-6; D: NA; V: TRBV11-1; size: many; DNA: TGTGCCAGCAGTCCGCCGGGACTTCCTTCTCTGGCTCCTGGGGCCAACGTCCTGACTTTC; CDR3: CASSPPGLPSLAPGANVLTF
J: TRBJ1-1; D: NA; V: TRBV12-3/TRBV12-4; size: NA; DNA: TGTGCCAGCAGCCTGGAAGACACTGAAGCTTTCTTT; CDR3: CASSLEDTEAFF
J: TRBJ2-1; D: TRBD1; V: TRBV11-2; size: NA; DNA: TGTGCCAGCAGCGGGACAGTAAGCTCCTACAATGAGCAGTTCTTC; CDR3: CASSGTVSSYNEQFF
J: TRBJ2-3; D: TRBD1; V: TRBV7-9; size: NA; DNA: TGTGCCAGCAGCAAAAGCAGGGGGCTGAGCACAGATACGCAGTATTTT; CDR3: CASSKSRGLSTDTQYF
J: TRBJ1-5; D: NA; V: TRBV9; size: few; DNA: TGTGCCAGCAGCGTAGGGAACGATCAGCCCCAGCATTTT; CDR3: CASSVGNDQPQHF
J: TRBJ2-1; D: TRBD2; V: TRBV9; size: NA; DNA: TGTGCCAGCAGCGTATCTAGCGGAGGCTCCTACAATGAGCAGTTCTTC; CDR3: CASSVSSGGSYNEQFF
J: TRBJ1-4; D: NA; V: TRBV28; size: few; DNA: TGTGCCAGCAGTTTACTGAGTAATGAAAAACTGTTTTTT; CDR3: CASSLLSNEKLFF
J: TRBJ2-2; D: TRBD2; V: TRBV7-6; size: NA; DNA: TGTGCCAGCAGCTCGGGACTAGCGGGGGGAAACACCGGGGAGCTGTTTTTT; CDR3: CASSSGLAGGNTGELFF
J: TRBJ2-7; D: NA; V: TRBV2; size: many; DNA: TGTGCCAGCAGTGAAGGTTTGTGGGGTTACGAGCAGTACTTC; CDR3: CASSEGLWGYEQYF
J: TRBJ2-3; D: TRBD1; V: TRBV29-1; size: NA; DNA: TGCAGCGTTGACCGACCACAGGGGGCAACAGATACGCAGTATTTT; CDR3: CSVDRPQGATDTQYF
J: TRBJ2-7; D: TRBD1; V: TRBV5-1; size: NA; DNA: TGCGCCAGCAGCTTGTCCGGACAGGGGACTTCTTACGAGCAGTACTTC; CDR3: CASSLSGQGTSYEQYF
J: TRBJ2-7; D: TRBD2; V: TRBV7-9; size: NA; DNA: TGTGCCAGCAGCGGGGGGGGCGAGCAGTACTTC; CDR3: CASSGGGEQYF
J: TRBJ2-7; D: NA; V: TRBV5-1; size: few; DNA: TGCGCCAGCAGATTGGAGCCGCCGGGCTCCTACGAGCAGTACTTC; CDR3: CASRLEPPGSYEQYF
J: TRBJ2-3; D: NA; V: TRBV21-1; size: few; DNA: TGTGCCAGCAGCAAATGGGGAGCTAGCACAGATACGCAGTATTTT; CDR3: CASSKWGASTDTQYF
J: TRBJ2-7; D: NA; V: TRBV4-3; size: many; DNA: TGCGCCAGCAGCCAAGATTTAGGGGGCGGGATCTACGAGCAGTACTTC; CDR3: CASSQDLGGGIYEQYF
J: TRBJ2-7; D: NA; V: TRBV7-2; size: NA; DNA: TGTGCCAGCAGCTTAGCGCCCGGGGGCGGCTCCTACGAGCAGTACTTC; CDR3: CASSLAPGGGSYEQYF
J: TRBJ1-1; D: NA; V: TRBV7-9; size: few; DNA: TGTGCCAGCAAATTGCGCACTGAAGCTTTCTTT; CDR3: CASKLRTEAFF
J: TRBJ2-7; D: TRBD1; V: TRBV7-2; size: many; DNA: TGTGCCAGCAGCTACATTGCCGGGACAGGGTATAACGAGCAGTACTTC; CDR3: CASSYIAGTGYNEQYF
J: TRBJ2-1; D: TRBD2; V: TRBV29-1; size: many; DNA: TGCAGCGTGACTAGCGGGGGGGCTAATGAGCAGTTCTTC; CDR3: CSVTSGGANEQFF
J: TRBJ2-7; D: NA; V: TRBV5-1; size: few; DNA: TGCGCCAGCAGAGAAGGCGGGTTAACCTACGAGCAGTACTTC; CDR3: CASREGGLTYEQYF
J: TRBJ2-5; D: NA; V: TRBV12-3/TRBV12-4; size: NA; DNA: TGTGCCAGCACCCAGGCAGGGGAAGAGACCCAGTACTTC; CDR3: CASTQAGEETQYF
J: TRBJ2-1; D: NA; V: TRBV27; size: NA; DNA: TGTGCCAGCAGTGCCGGGACCAGGGGCGATGAGCAGTTCTTC; CDR3: CASSAGTRGDEQFF
J: TRBJ2-7; D: NA; V: TRBV9; size: few; DNA: TGTGCCAGCAGCGTCGGCACGGAAAGGGGACGGGACGGCCCATACGAGCAGTACTTC; CDR3: CASSVGTERGRDGPYEQYF
J: TRBJ2-5; D: TRBD1; V: TRBV15; size: few; DNA: TGTGCCACCAGCAGAAAACAGGGGTGGGAGACCCAGTACTTC; CDR3: CATSRKQGWETQYF
J: TRBJ1-1; D: TRBD1; V: TRBV12-3/TRBV12-4; size: few; DNA: TGTGCCAGCAGTCCGGACAGGTCTTCCGAAGCTTTCTTT; CDR3: CASSPDRSSEAFF
J: TRBJ2-1; D: TRBD2; V: TRBV10-3; size: NA; DNA: TGTGCCATCAGAGGACTAGCGGGGGATGGTGAGCAGTTCTTC; CDR3: CAIRGLAGDGEQFF
J: TRBJ2-7; D: NA; V: TRBV7-2; size: NA; DNA: TGTGCCAGCAGCCTGTTACAGGCCCAGATCTCCTACGAGCAGTACTTC; CDR3: CASSLLQAQISYEQYF
J: TRBJ2-7; D: TRBD1; V: TRBV5-1; size: few; DNA: TGCGCCAGCAGCTTGGCCGGGACAGACTACGAGCAGTACTTC; CDR3: CASSLAGTDYEQYF
J: TRBJ2-1; D: NA; V: TRBV21-1; size: few; DNA: TGTGCCAGCAGCAAAGTAAGGTTGGATCTAGCGGGAGCTCGGGATGAGCAGTTCTTC; CDR3: CASSKVRLDLAGARDEQFF
J: TRBJ2-5; D: TRBD2; V: TRBV29-1; size: many; DNA: TGCAGCGTTGAGTCAATAGCGGGAGTCCAAGAGACCCAGTACTTC; CDR3: CSVESIAGVQETQYF
J: TRBJ2-7; D: TRBD2; V: TRBV6-1; size: few; DNA: TGTGCCACCGGACGTCGGGGGGAATCCTACGAGCAGTACTTC; CDR3: CATGRRGESYEQYF
J: TRBJ2-1; D: TRBD2; V: TRBV12-3/TRBV12-4; size: NA; DNA: TGTGCCAGCAGTTTAGAAGCGGGGGCATACAATGAGCAGTTCTTC; CDR3: CASSLEAGAYNEQFF
J: TRBJ2-1; D: NA; V: TRBV6-2/TRBV6-3; size: few; DNA: TGTGCCAGCAGTTATTTGAATGAGCAGTTCTTC; CDR3: CASSYLNEQFF
J: TRBJ2-7; D: NA; V: TRBV4-1; size: many; DNA: TGCGCCAGCAGCCCCTCCGGCCCGGACGAGCAGTACTTC; CDR3: CASSPSGPDEQYF
J: TRBJ2-7; D: TRBD2; V: TRBV27; size: few; DNA: TGTGCCAGCAGTCCGGGACTAGCGGGGGGATACTACGAGCAGTACTTC; CDR3: CASSPGLAGGYYEQYF
J: TRBJ1-2; D: NA; V: TRBV4-1; size: few; DNA: TGCGCCAGCAGCCAAGTGAGGGGAGATGGAGGCTACACCTTC; CDR3: CASSQVRGDGGYTF
J: TRBJ1-2; D: NA; V: TRBV6-1; size: many; DNA: TGTGCCAGCAGTCCGATTTGGGGAAACTATGGCTACACCTTC; CDR3: CASSPIWGNYGYTF
J: TRBJ2-7; D: NA; V: TRBV5-6; size: many; DNA: TGTGCCAGCAGCTTGGAGACAGGCGAGCAGTACTTC; CDR3: CASSLETGEQYF
J: TRBJ2-7; D: NA; V: TRBV3-1; size: NA; DNA: TGTGCCAGCAGCCCGGTCGGGTCCGGCTACGAGCAGTACTTC; CDR3: CASSPVGSGYEQYF
J: TRBJ2-7; D: TRBD2; V: TRBV6-1; size: few; DNA: TGTGCCAGCAGTGAATTTAGGACTAGCGGCTACGAGCAGTACTTC; CDR3: CASSEFRTSGYEQYF
J: TRBJ1-1; D: NA; V: TRBV2; size: NA; DNA: TGTGCCAGCAGTGCGGGGGCGGGGCACACTGAAGCTTTCTTT; CDR3: CASSAGAGHTEAFF
J: TRBJ2-7; D: TRBD1; V: TRBV5-1; size: few; DNA: TGCGCCAGCAGCTTGAGGACAGGGAGCAACGAGCAGTACTTC; CDR3: CASSLRTGSNEQYF
J: TRBJ2-3; D: TRBD2; V: TRBV7-9; size: few; DNA: TGTGCCAGCAGCCTATTAGCGGGTGTCACAGATACGCAGTATTTT; CDR3: CASSLLAGVTDTQYF
J: TRBJ2-1; D: TRBD2; V: TRBV24-1; size: NA; DNA: TGTGCCACCAGTGAAGGATACGGACTAGCTGATAACTCCTACAATGAGCAGTTCTTC; CDR3: CATSEGYGLADNSYNEQFF
J: TRBJ2-5; D: TRBD2; V: TRBV6-5; size: NA; DNA: TGTGCCAGCAGTTACGGAGGAACTAGCGGGAGTAAGGCCCAAGAGACCCAGTACTTC; CDR3: CASSYGGTSGSKAQETQYF
J: TRBJ2-3; D: NA; V: TRBV6-1; size: NA; DNA: TGTGCCAGCAGTGCCCGGACTAACGGGCGGGCAGATACGCAGTATTTT; CDR3: CASSARTNGRADTQYF
J: TRBJ2-1; D: NA; V: TRBV29-1; size: NA; DNA: TGCAGCGTTGACGGGGGTGTGGGGAATGAGCAGTTCTTC; CDR3: CSVDGGVGNEQFF
J: TRBJ2-7; D: TRBD1; V: TRBV27; size: NA; DNA: TGTGCCAGCAGTCCACACAGGGGCTTCTCCTACGAGCAGTACTTC; CDR3: CASSPHRGFSYEQYF
J: TRBJ2-7; D: TRBD2; V: TRBV12-3/TRBV12-4; size: many; DNA: TGTGCCAGCAGTCGGACTAGCGGGGGCCCCAGGGACGAGCAGTACTTC; CDR3: CASSRTSGGPRDEQYF